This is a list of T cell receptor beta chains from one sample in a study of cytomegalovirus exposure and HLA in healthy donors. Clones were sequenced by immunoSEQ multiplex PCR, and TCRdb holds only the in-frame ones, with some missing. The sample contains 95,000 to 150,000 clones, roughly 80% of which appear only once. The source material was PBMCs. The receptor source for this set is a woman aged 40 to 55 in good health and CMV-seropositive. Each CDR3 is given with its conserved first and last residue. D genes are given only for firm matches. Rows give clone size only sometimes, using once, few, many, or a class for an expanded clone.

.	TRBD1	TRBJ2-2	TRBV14	TGTGCCAGCAGCCAAGCCGGGACAGGGGGAGTCGGGGAGCTGTTTTTT	CASSQAGTGGVGELFF
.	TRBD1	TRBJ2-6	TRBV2	TGTGCCAGCACTCAAAACGTCGACAGGGGACACTCTGGGGCCAACGTCCTGACTTTC	CASTQNVDRGHSGANVLTF
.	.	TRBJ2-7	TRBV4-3	TGCGCCAGCAGCCAAGGAGTGGGAGCCTACGAGCAGTACTTC	CASSQGVGAYEQYF
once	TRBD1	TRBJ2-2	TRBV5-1	TGCGCCAGCAGCCCGCCGACAGGGCCCGGGGAGCTGTTTTTT	CASSPPTGPGELFF
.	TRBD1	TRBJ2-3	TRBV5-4	TGTGCCAGCAGCCCGGGACAGGGCACAGATACGCAGTATTTT	CASSPGQGTDTQYF
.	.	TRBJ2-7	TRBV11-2	TGTGCCAGCAGCCCCTCGGGAACCTACGAGCAGTACTTC	CASSPSGTYEQYF
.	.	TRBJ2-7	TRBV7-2	TGTGCCAGCAGCCCGGCCTACGAGCAGTACTTC	CASSPAYEQYF
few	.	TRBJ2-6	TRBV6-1	TGTGCCAGCAGTGTTCACCAGGGTACTGGGGCCAACGTCCTGACTTTC	CASSVHQGTGANVLTF
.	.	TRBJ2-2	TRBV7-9	TGTGCCAGCAGCTTACCGGGGACGAACACCGGGGAGCTGTTTTTT	CASSLPGTNTGELFF
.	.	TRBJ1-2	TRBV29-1	TGCAGCGTTGGGAGGGGTCGAAGCTATGGCTACACCTTC	CSVGRGRSYGYTF
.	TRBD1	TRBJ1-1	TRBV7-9	TGTGCCAGCAGCCAGGGGGCAGGGAACACTGAAGCTTTCTTT	CASSQGAGNTEAFF
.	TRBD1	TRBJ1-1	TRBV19	TGTGCCAGTAGGACGGACAGGGGCGCTGAAGCTTTCTTT	CASRTDRGAEAFF
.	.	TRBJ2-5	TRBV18	TGTGCCAGCTCACCCGGGACACCAGAACCCCAGTACTTC	CASSPGTPEPQYF
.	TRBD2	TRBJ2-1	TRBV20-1	TGCAGTGCTAGAGATGGGACTAGCGTACTCTTC	CSARDGTSVLF
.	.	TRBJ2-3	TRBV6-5	TGTGCCAGCAGTTCGTTCTCGGGACATTACACAGATACGCAGTATTTT	CASSSFSGHYTDTQYF
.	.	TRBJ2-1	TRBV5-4	TGTGCCAGCAGCTCCCAGGGCGGGGTGGATGAGCAGTTCTTC	CASSSQGGVDEQFF
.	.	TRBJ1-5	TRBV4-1	TGCGCCAGCAGCCAAGAGGGCAGGGGAGAGAATCAGCCCCAGCATTTT	CASSQEGRGENQPQHF
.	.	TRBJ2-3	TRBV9	TGTGCCAGCAGCGTCGGACAGTCTAGCACAGATACGCAGTATTTT	CASSVGQSSTDTQYF
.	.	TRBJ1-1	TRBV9	TGTGCCAGCAGCGCCCAGTCGGGGTTTCCTGAAGCTTTCTTT	CASSAQSGFPEAFF
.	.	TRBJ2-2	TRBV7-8	TGTGCCAGCAGCTTCAGGACCGGGGAGCTGTTTTTT	CASSFRTGELFF
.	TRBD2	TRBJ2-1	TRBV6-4	TGTGCCAGCAGTGGCAAAGCGGGGGGCCTCTACAATGAGCAGTTCTTC	CASSGKAGGLYNEQFF
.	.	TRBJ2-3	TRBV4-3	TGCGCCAGCAGCCAAGAGGGTCGGGTGATAGATACGCAGTATTTT	CASSQEGRVIDTQYF
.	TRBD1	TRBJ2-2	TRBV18	TGTGCCAGCTCACTACGACAGGGGGCTAGCACCGGGGAGCTGTTTTTT	CASSLRQGASTGELFF
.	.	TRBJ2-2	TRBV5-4	TGTGCCAGCAGCTGGGACACACAGGGAAGCACCGGGGAGCTGTTTTTT	CASSWDTQGSTGELFF
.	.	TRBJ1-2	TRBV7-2	TGTGCCAGCAGCGGTCGGTGGGGGGAGGACCATGGCTACACCTTC	CASSGRWGEDHGYTF
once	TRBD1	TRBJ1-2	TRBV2	TGTGCCAGCAGCCCCGGGACAGGAGACTATGGCTACACCTTC	CASSPGTGDYGYTF
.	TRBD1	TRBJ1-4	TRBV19	TGTGCCAGCAGACAGGGTGGAAGTGAAAAACTGTTTTTT	CASRQGGSEKLFF
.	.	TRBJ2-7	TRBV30	TGTGCCTGGAGTGCAGATGAGGGTACCTACGAGCAGTACTTC	CAWSADEGTYEQYF
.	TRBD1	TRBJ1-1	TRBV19	TGTGCCAGTAGCTCGGACAGGGAGGCTGAAGCTTTCTTT	CASSSDREAEAFF
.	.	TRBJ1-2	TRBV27	TGTGCCAGCAGTTTAAAAGCCCGCGGTGCGGATGGCTACACCTTC	CASSLKARGADGYTF
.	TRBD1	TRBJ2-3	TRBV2	TGTGCCAGCACCTCAACAGGGGGCGCTGGAGGAGATACGCAGTATTTT	CASTSTGGAGGDTQYF
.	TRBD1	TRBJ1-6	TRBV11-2	TGTGCCAGCAGCTTGCCCCGGGACAGAAGCTCCTATAATTCACCCCTCCACTTT	CASSLPRDRSSYNSPLHF
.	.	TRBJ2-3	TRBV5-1	TGCGCCAGCAGCTTGGGTTCGCTAGCGACAGATACGCAGTATTTT	CASSLGSLATDTQYF
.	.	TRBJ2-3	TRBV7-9	TGTGCCAGCAGCCCCCGGGTCCCCCCAGATACGCAGTATTTT	CASSPRVPPDTQYF
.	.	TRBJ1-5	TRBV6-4	TGTGCCAGCAGTGACCCACTCAGGGAAAATAGCAATCAGCCCCAGCATTTT	CASSDPLRENSNQPQHF
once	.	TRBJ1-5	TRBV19	TGTGCCAGTAGTATGATGCTCCTAAATCAGCCCCAGCATTTT	CASSMMLLNQPQHF
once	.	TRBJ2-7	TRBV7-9	TGTGCCAGCAGCCCCCCCGGAGGTTGGACCTACGAGCAGTACTTC	CASSPPGGWTYEQYF
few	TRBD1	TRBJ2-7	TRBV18	TGTGCCAGCTCACTACTGGACAGGTCCTACGAGCAGTACTTC	CASSLLDRSYEQYF
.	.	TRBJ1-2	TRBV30	TGTGCCTGGCGGGGATCAGCAATCTATGGCTACACCTTC	CAWRGSAIYGYTF
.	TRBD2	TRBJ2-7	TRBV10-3	TGTGCCATCAGTGTGGGAGGGAGCTCCTACGAGCAGTACTTC	CAISVGGSSYEQYF
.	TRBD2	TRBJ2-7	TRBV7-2	TGTGCCAGCAGCTTAGGACTAGCGGGAGCCTACGAGCAGTACTTC	CASSLGLAGAYEQYF
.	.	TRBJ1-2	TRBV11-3	TGTGCCAGCAGCTTAGTTTTCCCAGGAGGCCACGGCTACACCTTC	CASSLVFPGGHGYTF
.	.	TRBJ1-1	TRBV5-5	TGTGCCAGCAGCTTGATCGGCGGTTTGGACACTGAAGCTTTCTTT	CASSLIGGLDTEAFF
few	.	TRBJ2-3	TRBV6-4	TGTGCCAGCAGTCCGACAGGACGAGATACGCAGTATTTT	CASSPTGRDTQYF
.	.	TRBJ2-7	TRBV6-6	TGTGCCAGCATGATAGAGTACGAGCAGTACTTC	CASMIEYEQYF
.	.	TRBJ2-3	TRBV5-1	TGCGCCAGCAGCTTGGCCAGGGGCTCGCGGGATACGCAGTATTTT	CASSLARGSRDTQYF
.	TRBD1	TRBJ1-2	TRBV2	TGTGCCAGCAGTGAGTCGGGACAGGGGTTTTTTGGCTACACCTTC	CASSESGQGFFGYTF
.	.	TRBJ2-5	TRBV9	TGTGCCAGCAGCCCCGCGGCTACGGGAGAGACCCAGTACTTC	CASSPAATGETQYF
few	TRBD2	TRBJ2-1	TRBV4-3	TGCGCCAGCAGCCAGGGGACTAGCGGTTACAATGAGCAGTTCTTC	CASSQGTSGYNEQFF
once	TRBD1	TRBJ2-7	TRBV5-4	TGTGCCAGCAGCTGGGGACAGGGCTACGAGCAGTACTTC	CASSWGQGYEQYF
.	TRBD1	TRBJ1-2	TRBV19	TGTGCCAGTAGTCCCTCGGACAGGGCTCGGACTGGCTACACCTTC	CASSPSDRARTGYTF
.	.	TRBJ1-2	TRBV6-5	TGTGCCAGCAGTTCGTCGTCCTATGGCTACACCTTC	CASSSSSYGYTF